These 23 T cell receptor beta chains were sequenced from one sample in a study of shared clonotypes between healthy human individuals. Using immunoSEQ multiplex PCR, the repertoire was profiled, and TCRdb retains in-frame clones only, with some absent. The sample lists approximately 1.4 million clones, 95% to 99% occurring once. The source material was naive CD4+ T cells sorted from blood. The subset: CD45RA+ positively selected. These receptors came from a man aged 25 to 40 in good health.

The chain uses TRBV15 and TRBJ2-1; D possibly corresponds to TRBD2 (6 bases). Between the trimmed V and J ends, which lost 1 base and 9 bases, there was a span of 10 bases. In germline, CDR1 is LNHNV, CDR2 YYDKDF (reference sequence). This CDR3 comprises 13 residues. The CDR3 DNA reads as TGTGCCACCAGCAGAGCCACTAGCCGTGAGCAGTTCTTC. It yields the protein CATSRATSREQFF.

The rearrangement links TRBV7-2 to TRBJ2-1; D is perhaps TRBD2 (6 bases). V lost 4 bases to trimming and J lost 12 bases, with 19 bases between them. CDR1 SGHTA and CDR2 FQGNSA come from the germline V gene. The CDR3 is 14 amino acids. The CDR3 here is CASSSVGTQPRQFF. CDR3 in DNA: TGTGCCAGCAGCTCCGTAGGGACTCAGCCGCGGCAGTTCTTC.

The CDR3 coding sequence is TGTGCCAGCAGCGGAACAGGGAACTATGGCTACACCTTC. Translating gives CASSGTGNYGYTF. The V gene is TRBV9, the J gene TRBJ1-2; D perhaps matches TRBD1 (6 bases). The V gene's germline CDR1 is SGDLS and CDR2 YYNGEE. The germline V and J ends were trimmed by 3 bases and 2 bases, with 8 bases remaining between them. The CDR3 consists of 13 residues.

This clone has only one observation. The sample holds other DNA sequences that translate to the same CDR3. The rearrangement links TRBV5-6 to TRBJ2-5, with D unclear. The V end was cut by 1 base, the J end by 1 base, with 5 bases between. CDR3 length: 13 amino acids. Germline lookup yields CDR1 SGHDT and CDR2 YYEEEE. The CDR3 nucleotides are TGTGCCAGCAGCTTGCCCAGCCAAGAGACCCAGTACTTC. As protein: CASSLPSQETQYF.

The chain combines TRBV11-2 with TRBJ2-7, with 7 bases fitting TRBD2. This CDR3 is 15 amino acids long. V shed 3 bases, J shed 6 bases, and the junction held 11 bases outside the gene matches. CDR1 SGHAT and CDR2 FQNNGV come from the germline V gene. The CDR3 DNA is TGTGCCAGCAGCTTGAAGGTAGCGGGCTGGGGCGAGCAGTACTTC. Its protein product is CASSLKVAGWGEQYF.

CDR3 DNA sequence: TGCGCCATCAATACTGGAAACACCATATATTTT. Its translation is CAINTGNTIYF. The V call is TRBV10-1, the J call TRBJ1-3; D is unclear. The V gene's germline CDR1 is WNHNN and CDR2 SYGVQD (reference sequence). V was shortened by 10 bases and J by 2 bases, with 6 bases between the two germline ends. The CDR3 extends over 11 amino acids.

The genes are TRBV5-4 and TRBJ2-5, with TRBD1 matching 8 bases. In germline, CDR1 is SGHNT, CDR2 YYREEE (reference sequence). V lost 4 bases, J lost 7 bases, and 9 bases stayed unmatched. The CDR3 has 14 residues. Written as DNA, the CDR3 is TGTGCCAGCAGCGGGGGACAGGATCGGGGGACCCAGTACTTC. It yields the protein CASSGGQDRGTQYF. Together with reference TRBV5-4 and TRBJ2-5, the CDR3 gives the full variable domain: ETGVTQSPTHLIKTRGQQVTLRCSSQSGHNTVSWYQQALGQGPQFIFQYYREEENGRGNFPPRFSGLQFPNYSSELNVNALELDDSALYLCASSGGQDRGTQYFGPGTRLLVL.

On this clone itself: Other DNA sequences in this specimen translate into the identical CDR3. The chain couples TRBV7-3 to TRBJ2-1; 8 bases match TRBD2. The V and J ends lost 2 bases and 10 bases, in that order; junction bases with no gene match: 4. This CDR3 has 13 residues. Per the germline V gene, CDR1 is SGHTA and CDR2 is FQGTGA. DNA for the CDR3: TGTGCCAGCAGCTTATCTGCGGGAGGCGAGCAGTTCTTC. Protein: CASSLSAGGEQFF.

The gene calls are TRBV15 and TRBJ1-5; 7 bases align to TRBD1. V was clipped by 8 bases and J by 1 base; unmatched bases: 5. The CDR3 is made up of 14 amino acids. The germline V gene has CDR1 LNHNV and CDR2 YYDKDF (reference sequence). The CDR3 protein is CATEGGISNQPQHF. The CDR3 nucleotides are TGTGCCACCGAAGGGGGCATCAGCAATCAGCCCCAGCATTTT.

The V call is TRBV9, the J call TRBJ2-3; no clear D. V lost 1 base to trimming and J lost 3 bases, with 12 bases between them. Looked up from germline, CDR1 is SGDLS and CDR2 is YYNGEE. CDR3 length equals 15 residues. CDR3 in DNA: TGTGCCAGCAGCGTATCGCAGCTTCCGACAGATACGCAGTATTTT. Amino acids: CASSVSQLPTDTQYF.

The chain has TRBV5-1 and TRBJ2-7; D gene unclear. CDR1 and CDR2 (germline): SGHRS, YFSETQ. CDR3 size: 15 residues. The V and J ends lost 6 bases and 3 bases respectively, with 19 bases between them. The CDR3 region has the DNA TGCGCCAGCACCAGGTGGCACAAACAAAGCTACGAGCAGTACTTC. Protein sequence: CASTRWHKQSYEQYF.

This chain joins TRBV5-1 and TRBJ2-7; D perhaps matches TRBD2 (5 bases). Germline CDR1 SGHRS, CDR2 YFSETQ. The V end lost 0 bases, the J end lost 5 bases, and 12 bases lay between the germline ends. This CDR3 region has 14 residues. The CDR3 reads CASSLAAGSHEQYF. CDR3 nucleotide sequence: TGCGCCAGCAGCTTGGCGGCGGGTTCCCACGAGCAGTACTTC.

V is TRBV30 and J is TRBJ1-3, with 9 bases lining up with TRBD1. From germline, CDR1 is GTSNPN and CDR2 SVGIG (reference sequence). Trimming removed 1 base from V and 2 bases from J; junction bases left unmatched: 6. CDR3 size: 16 residues. The CDR3 is CAWSGKQGAAGNTIYF. The CDR3 region has the DNA TGTGCCTGGAGTGGTAAACAGGGGGCGGCTGGAAACACCATATATTTT.

The chain employs TRBV7-9 and TRBJ1-1, with D possibly matching TRBD1 (5 bases). In germline, CDR1 is SEHNR, CDR2 FQNEAQ (reference sequence). The CDR3 consists of 15 residues. With 8 bases removed from V and 10 bases from J, the gap between germline ends came to 26 bases. For the CDR3, the DNA is TGTGCCAGCCTCCAGGGCACCGGGCTTCCATTGCGAGCTTTCTTT. Amino acid sequence: CASLQGTGLPLRAFF.

This CDR3 reads CASSSGTQFYSGANVLTF. CDR3 sequence (DNA): TGTGCCAGCAGCTCTGGGACCCAGTTTTACTCTGGGGCCAACGTCCTGACTTTC. The chain recombines TRBV25-1 with TRBJ2-6; D is possibly TRBD1 or TRBD2 (5 bases each). Germline V lookup: CDR1 MGHDK, CDR2 SYGVNS. The CDR3 loop spans 18 amino acids. Trimming removed 6 bases from V and 0 bases from J, with 18 bases in between. Full variable domain (outside the CDR3, taken from reference TRBV25-1 and TRBJ2-6): EADIYQTPRYLVIGTGKKITLECSQTMGHDKMYWYQQDPGMELHLIHYSYGVNSTEKGDLSSESTVSRIRTEHFPLTLESARPSHTSQYLCASSSGTQFYSGANVLTFGAGSRLTVL.

The J gene is TRBJ1-1, the V gene TRBV7-9; 8 bases are shared with TRBD1. Germline CDR1 reads SEHNR; CDR2 reads FQNEAQ (reference sequence). The CDR3 is 13 residues long. Losses at the gene ends were 4 bases for V and 6 bases for J; bases not matched to a gene: 4. This CDR3 is CASSSQGASEAFF. CDR3 sequence (DNA): TGTGCCAGCAGCTCTCAGGGGGCCTCTGAAGCTTTCTTT. Full variable domain (rest looked up from reference TRBV7-9 and TRBJ1-1): DTGVSQNPRHKITKRGQNVTFRCDPISEHNRLYWYRQTLGQGPEFLTYFQNEAQLEKSRLLSDRFSAERPKGSFSTLEIQRTEQGDSAMYLCASSSQGASEAFFGQGTRLTVV.

This clone is a singleton in its sample. This rearrangement joins TRBV14 to TRBJ2-7, with 9 bases fitting TRBD2. V lost 2 bases and J lost 6; bases outside the gene matches: 8. The CDR3 has 15 amino acids. Germline V lookup: CDR1 SGHDN, CDR2 FVKESK. CDR3 region: CASSQPGLAAFEQYF. CDR3 DNA sequence: TGTGCCAGCAGCCAACCGGGACTAGCTGCGTTCGAGCAGTACTTC.

Worth noting for this clone: The same CDR3 can be traced to other DNA sequences in this sample. The chain combines TRBV5-1 with TRBJ2-7; D is unresolved. V gave up 4 bases and J gave up 0 bases, with 5 bases separating them. Germline CDR1 is SGHRS and CDR2 is YFSETQ. This CDR3 is 12 amino acids long. The CDR3 DNA reads TGCGCCAGCAGCAAGGGCTCCTACGAGCAGTACTTC. Its translation is CASSKGSYEQYF. The full variable domain, with the rest looked up from reference TRBV5-1 and TRBJ2-7, is KAGVTQTPRYLIKTRGQQVTLSCSPISGHRSVSWYQQTPGQGLQFLFEYFSETQRNKGNFPGRFSGRQFSNSRSEMNVSTLELGDSALYLCASSKGSYEQYFGPGTRLTVT.

Note on this clone: This same CDR3 is encoded by further DNA sequences in the sample. The rearrangement uses TRBV9 and TRBJ2-1, with 10 nucleotides matching TRBD2. Germline-derived CDR1 and CDR2 are SGDLS and YYNGEE. The length of the CDR3 is 16 residues. V was clipped by 0 bases and J by 4 bases; unmatched bases: 4. In DNA form, the CDR3 reads TGTGCCAGCAGCGTAGGAGGACTAGCGGTTTACAATGAGCAGTTCTTC. Its protein product is CASSVGGLAVYNEQFF.

This clone was seen once. This sequence joins TRBV28 and TRBJ1-5, with D possibly being TRBD1 (5 bases). This CDR3 contains 14 residues. The germline V and J ends were trimmed by 4 bases and 1 base, with 8 bases remaining between them. The germline V gene has CDR1 MDHEN and CDR2 SYDVKM. The chain's CDR3 is CASSWGLSNQPQHF. The CDR3 DNA reads as TGTGCCAGCAGTTGGGGACTGAGCAATCAGCCCCAGCATTTT.

This sequence joins TRBV6-6 and TRBJ2-2, with 8 positions matching TRBD1. The CDR3 has 16 residues. Looked up from germline, CDR1 is MNHNY and CDR2 is SVGAGI (reference sequence). Unmatched junction bases numbered 9, after V lost 5 bases and J lost 4 bases. CDR3 nucleotides: TGTGCCAGCAGTCCCCGTTCAGGGGGCGTCACCGGGGAGCTGTTTTTT. This sequence encodes CASSPRSGGVTGELFF.

This rearrangement joins TRBV7-3 to TRBJ2-2; 9 positions agree with TRBD1. In germline, CDR1 is SGHTA, CDR2 FQGTGA. The V segment lost 4 bases and the J segment 6 bases; nucleotides outside the gene matches: 3. The CDR3 is 14 residues long. CDR3: CASSSQGAPGELFF. The CDR3 DNA follows: TGTGCCAGCAGCTCACAGGGGGCGCCCGGGGAGCTGTTTTTT.

The genes are TRBV27 and TRBJ2-7; D ambiguous. The germline CDR1 and CDR2 sequences are MNHEY and SMNVEV (reference sequence). There are 14 residues in the CDR3. V lost 4 bases to trimming and J lost 0 bases, with 10 bases between them. Here the CDR3 reads CASSSLRYSYEQYF. CDR3 nucleotide sequence: TGTGCCAGCAGTTCTTTAAGATACTCCTACGAGCAGTACTTC.